These T cell receptor beta chains were read from a single sample in a study of T cell repertoires in cytomegalovirus infection. TCRdb fed the reads into MiXCR, producing one record per CDR3 protein. This table has almost 500,000 distinct CDR3 sequences, 11% appearing once. Material for sequencing was PBMCs. The receptors stem from a human donor in good health (CMV status not recorded). Some clones in this sample may be carry-over from other donors' samples. Both conserved end residues are part of each CDR3. Each record gives: J gene, D gene, clone size, V gene, CDR3 protein, CDR3 DNA. A D gene is named only where the DNA matches it firmly. Size is stated for part of the rows, as once, few or many counts, or as a class when the clone is expanded.

TRBJ2-1 TRBD2 NA TRBV20-1 CSARVPRLAVGEQFF TGCAGTGCTAGGGTACCGAGGCTAGCGGTAGGTGAGCAGTTCTTC
TRBJ1-1 NA many TRBV9 CASSVAAQMNTEAFF TGTGCCAGCAGCGTGGCGGCCCAGATGAACACTGAAGCTTTCTTT
TRBJ2-2 NA many TRBV6-2/TRBV6-3 CASTPAGFRGELFF TGTGCCAGCACACCCGCGGGATTTCGCGGGGAGCTGTTTTTT
TRBJ1-6 TRBD1 NA TRBV14 CASSQVPTGAGSPLHF TGTGCCAGCAGCCAAGTACCGACAGGGGCTGGTTCACCCCTCCACTTT
TRBJ2-2 NA NA TRBV18 CASSLNRIGGNTGELFF TGTGCCAGCTCCCTCAACAGGATAGGAGGGAACACCGGGGAGCTGTTTTTT
TRBJ1-3 NA many TRBV7-2 CASSLWAGTGRNTIYF TGTGCCAGCAGCTTGTGGGCGGGTACAGGAAGAAACACCATATATTTT
TRBJ1-1 TRBD1 many TRBV27 CAGDYRGRGNTEAFF TGTGCCGGAGATTACAGGGGGCGGGGGAACACTGAAGCTTTCTTT
TRBJ2-1 NA many TRBV6-2/TRBV6-3 CASSWATYNEQFF TGTGCCAGCAGTTGGGCCACCTACAATGAGCAGTTCTTC
TRBJ2-7 NA many TRBV7-6 CASSLASQGPGEQYF TGTGCCAGCAGCTTAGCGTCTCAGGGACCAGGCGAGCAGTACTTC
TRBJ1-6 NA many TRBV7-9 CASSLLPGPNSPLHF TGTGCCAGCAGCTTACTGCCAGGACCTAATTCACCCCTCCACTTT
TRBJ2-5 NA many TRBV10-3 CAISAGTPTQYF TGTGCCATCAGTGCCGGGACCCCGACCCAGTACTTC
TRBJ1-1 TRBD1 many TRBV5-4 CASSPDRVGTEAFF TGTGCCAGCAGTCCGGACAGGGTGGGCACTGAAGCTTTCTTT
TRBJ2-4 NA NA TRBV20-1 CSASSGAKNIQYF TGCAGTGCTTCCTCCGGAGCCAAAAACATTCAGTACTTC
TRBJ1-2 NA many TRBV7-8 CASNRGSANYGYTF TGTGCCAGCAATAGGGGGTCAGCTAACTATGGCTACACCTTC
TRBJ2-7 TRBD2 NA TRBV4-1 CASSSGTSEDEQYF TGTGCCAGCAGCTCCGGGACTAGCGAAGACGAGCAGTACTTC
TRBJ2-7 NA NA TRBV15 CATSRGLKGAYEQYF TGTGCCACCAGCAGGGGTCTTAAAGGGGCCTACGAGCAGTACTTC
TRBJ2-7 NA few TRBV29-1 CSVATYEQYF TGCAGCGTTGCCACCTACGAGCAGTACTTC
TRBJ2-1 TRBD2 many TRBV7-8 CASSLRIIWGGDGREEFF TGTGCCAGCAGCTTAAGGATCATATGGGGCGGGGACGGACGGGAGGAGTTCTTC
TRBJ1-6 NA many TRBV12-3/TRBV12-4 CASSLEGQINSPLHF TGTGCCAGCAGTTTAGAAGGACAGATTAATTCACCCCTCCACTTT
TRBJ1-1 NA NA TRBV12-5 CASGREPPPPNTEAFF TGTGCTAGTGGTCGAGAGCCCCCTCCCCCGAACACTGAAGCTTTCTTT
TRBJ2-7 TRBD2 many TRBV7-2 CASSLREGSSYEQYF TGTGCCAGCAGCCTACGGGAGGGGAGCTCCTACGAGCAGTACTTC
TRBJ2-1 NA many TRBV2 CASSPYNEQFF TGTGCCAGCAGCCCATACAATGAGCAGTTCTTC
TRBJ2-1 NA few TRBV3-1 CASSQDRLGLHNEQFF TGTGCCAGCAGCCAAGATAGGCTGGGTCTTCACAATGAGCAGTTCTTC
TRBJ1-5 NA many TRBV6-6 CASSRDQPQHF TGTGCCAGCAGTAGGGATCAGCCCCAGCATTTT
TRBJ2-7 NA NA TRBV20-1 CSAADYEQYF TGCAGTGCTGCAGATTACGAGCAGTACTTC
TRBJ1-2 TRBD1 many TRBV14 CASSQDRDYGYTF TGTGCCAGCAGCCAGGACAGGGACTATGGCTACACCTTC
TRBJ2-1 NA many TRBV7-6 CASSLSGSNEQFF TGTGCCAGCAGCTTATCTGGATCGAATGAGCAGTTCTTC
TRBJ1-1 NA many TRBV7-9 CASSLGREAGHTEAFF TGTGCCAGCAGCTTAGGAAGGGAGGCGGGGCACACTGAAGCTTTCTTT
TRBJ1-4 NA many TRBV7-2 CASSLMIGGAGEKLFF TGTGCCAGCAGCTTAATGATCGGGGGGGCGGGAGAAAAACTGTTTTTT
TRBJ1-5 NA many TRBV6-2/TRBV6-3 CASSYSLWQRNSNQPQHF TGTGCCAGCAGTTACTCTTTATGGCAGCGAAATAGCAATCAGCCCCAGCATTTT
TRBJ2-7 NA NA TRBV10-3 CAISGASKPYEQYF TGTGCCATCAGTGGGGCATCGAAACCCTACGAGCAGTACTTC
TRBJ1-1 NA many TRBV29-1 CSVVGGAWQNTEAFF TGCAGCGTTGTGGGGGGGGCTTGGCAAAACACTGAAGCTTTCTTT
TRBJ1-1 NA many TRBV27 CASSWDQGSEAFF TGTGCCAGCAGTTGGGACCAGGGGAGTGAAGCTTTCTTT
TRBJ1-5 NA NA TRBV7-2 CASSFVTSNQPQHF TGTGCCAGCAGTTTCGTTACGAGCAATCAGCCCCAGCATTTT
TRBJ2-2 TRBD1 few TRBV25-1 CASSGLPGTVNTGELFF TGTGCCAGCAGTGGCCTTCCCGGGACAGTCAACACCGGGGAGCTGTTTTTT
TRBJ2-3 NA many TRBV20-1 CSAPPSLGEDTQYF TGCAGTGCGCCTCCCTCCCTAGGGGAGGATACGCAGTATTTT
TRBJ1-2 TRBD1 NA TRBV2 CASSVTGGKGGYTF TGTGCCAGCAGCGTTACAGGGGGCAAGGGGGGCTACACCTTC
TRBJ2-7 NA many TRBV27 CASSLESSYEQYF TGTGCCAGCAGTTTAGAGTCGTCCTACGAGCAGTACTTC
TRBJ2-1 TRBD2 many TRBV28 CASSWTSGRSYNEQFF TGTGCCAGCAGTTGGACTAGCGGGAGATCCTACAATGAGCAGTTCTTC
TRBJ2-5 NA many TRBV9 CASSVSGREETQYF TGTGCCAGCAGCGTGTCGGGTCGGGAAGAGACCCAGTACTTC
TRBJ2-2 TRBD1 many TRBV6-5 CASSHRQGATGELFF TGTGCCAGCAGCCATAGACAGGGAGCGACCGGGGAGCTGTTTTTT
TRBJ1-6 NA many TRBV5-1 CASSLEVRPSPLHF TGCGCCAGCAGCTTGGAAGTCAGACCATCACCCCTCCACTTT
TRBJ2-3 NA many TRBV7-2 CASSLYTQYF TGTGCCAGCAGCTTATATACGCAGTATTTT
TRBJ1-1 TRBD1 NA TRBV6-5 CASSYSPGQGELAEAFF TGTGCCAGCAGTTACTCGCCGGGACAGGGAGAGTTGGCTGAAGCTTTCTTT
TRBJ2-5 TRBD1 few TRBV20-1 CSARAAGTGTEETQYF TGCAGTGCTAGGGCCGCCGGGACAGGAACCGAAGAGACCCAGTACTTC
TRBJ1-1 NA many TRBV7-3 CASSLTPRGFNTEAFF TGTGCCAGCAGCTTAACGCCCAGGGGCTTTAACACTGAAGCTTTCTTT
TRBJ2-4 NA many TRBV6-6 CASSYTQGPGILAKNIQYF TGTGCCAGCAGTTACACCCAGGGTCCGGGGATTTTGGCCAAAAACATTCAGTACTTC